This TCR beta chain was identified during a study of cytomegalovirus exposure and HLA in healthy donors. PCR primers comprised 60 Vbeta and 13 Jbeta primers. The assay was immunoSEQ multiplex PCR, and TCRdb's table has in-frame clones only and misses some. The table records about 210,000 clones, more than 65% of them present only once. CDR3 length: 16 residues. Germline CDR1 and CDR2: MDHEN and SYDVKM. V gave up 4 bases and J gave up 1 base, with 13 bases separating them. The genes are TRBV28 and TRBJ2-2; D might be TRBD1 (5 bases). Sample: PBMCs. The sequence derives from a middle-aged man in good health and CMV-seropositive. The CDR3 DNA is TGTGCCAGCAGTTCCCAGGGTGGTTGGAACACCGGGGAGCTGTTTTTT. Protein: CASSSQGGWNTGELFF.